The rows below give T cell receptor beta chains drawn from one sample of a study of shared clonotypes between healthy human individuals. Assay: immunoSEQ multiplex PCR; the TCRdb copy retains only in-frame clones and omits some. The sample has fewer than 500,000 clones; almost 80% are singletons. Sequencing was performed on PBMCs. These receptors originate from a woman in her thirties or forties in good health. Some clones in this sample may be carry-over from other donors' samples. The CDR3 runs from the conserved cysteine through the conserved F or W. The D gene is left open where the match is weak. Some rows mark clone size as missing; the rest say once, few, many or name a class of expanded clone.

v_gene,abundance,j_gene,d_gene,CDR3aa,CDR3nt
TRBV5-1,.,TRBJ2-7,.,CASSFAYEQYF,TGCGCCAGCAGCTTCGCCTACGAGCAGTACTTC
TRBV29-1,once,TRBJ2-5,TRBD2,CSVLDSGAGEQYF,TGCAGCGTGTTAGATTCTGGGGCGGGGGAGCAGTACTTC
TRBV5-4,.,TRBJ2-1,.,CASSVGLGEQFF,TGTGCCAGCAGCGTAGGACTCGGTGAGCAGTTCTTC
TRBV30,.,TRBJ1-2,.,CNWSEMTHYGYTF,TGTAACTGGAGTGAGATGACTCACTATGGCTACACCTTC
TRBV21-1,.,TRBJ2-7,.,CASSTEDPYEQYF,TGTGCCAGCAGCACAGAAGACCCCTACGAGCAGTACTTC
TRBV15,.,TRBJ2-7,.,CATSRDLVSYEQYF,TGTGCCACCAGCAGAGATCTAGTTTCCTACGAGCAGTACTTC
TRBV28,.,TRBJ2-7,TRBD1,CASRPGTDSYEQYF,TGTGCCAGCAGACCCGGGACAGACTCCTACGAGCAGTACTTC
TRBV7-2,.,TRBJ2-7,TRBD2,CASSLSAGGPGLEQYF,TGTGCCAGCAGCTTATCAGCGGGAGGACCTGGCTTGGAGCAGTACTTC
TRBV18,few,TRBJ1-1,TRBD1,CASSPGGQGDTEAFF,TGTGCCAGCTCACCAGGGGGACAGGGGGACACTGAAGCTTTCTTT
TRBV6-6,once,TRBJ2-1,TRBD2,CASRSGGSYNEQFF,TGTGCCAGCAGGTCGGGGGGGTCCTACAATGAGCAGTTCTTC
TRBV28,.,TRBJ1-5,TRBD1,CASSELRPGGYIGSNQPQHF,TGTGCCAGCAGCGAATTGCGGCCAGGGGGTTATATCGGTAGCAATCAGCCCCAGCATTTT
TRBV19,.,TRBJ2-7,.,CASSLAEPYEQYF,TGTGCCAGTAGCTTGGCGGAACCCTACGAGCAGTACTTC
TRBV5-8,medium-sized,TRBJ1-5,TRBD1,CASGTGGLNQPQHF,TGTGCCAGCGGGACAGGGGGCCTCAATCAGCCCCAGCATTTT
TRBV27,.,TRBJ1-4,.,CASSTDQATNEKLFF,TGTGCCAGCAGCACGGATCAGGCAACTAATGAAAAACTGTTTTTT
TRBV7-8,.,TRBJ2-5,TRBD2,CASSLGSGRLETQYF,TGTGCCAGCAGCTTAGGCAGCGGGAGGCTGGAGACCCAGTACTTC
TRBV27,.,TRBJ2-7,TRBD1,CASSPHRTGYYEQYF,TGTGCCAGCAGTCCCCATCGGACAGGGTACTACGAGCAGTACTTC
TRBV7-2,.,TRBJ2-1,.,CASSLAGSLYNEQFF,TGTGCCAGCAGCTTAGCCGGGAGTCTTTACAATGAGCAGTTCTTC
TRBV6-7,.,TRBJ2-7,TRBD2,CASSYTGTSARGEQYF,TGTGCCAGCAGTTACACAGGGACTAGCGCTAGGGGCGAGCAGTACTTC
TRBV7-2,.,TRBJ2-7,.,CASSTSNYEQYF,TGTGCCAGCAGCACCAGCAATTACGAGCAGTACTTC
TRBV28,.,TRBJ2-2,.,CASSLRRTGELFF,TGTGCCAGCAGTTTGAGGCGTACCGGGGAGCTGTTTTTT
TRBV4-2,.,TRBJ1-4,.,CASSPDSNEKLFF,TGTGCCAGCAGCCCAGACAGTAATGAAAAACTGTTTTTT
TRBV7-2,few,TRBJ1-2,.,CASSLGSWGGYTF,TGTGCCAGCAGCTTAGGATCTTGGGGAGGCTACACCTTC
TRBV5-1,.,TRBJ2-3,TRBD2,CASSLAGDTQYF,TGCGCCAGCAGCCTAGCGGGAGATACGCAGTATTTT
TRBV5-4,once,TRBJ2-7,TRBD1,CASTKDRSYEQYF,TGTGCCAGCACCAAGGACAGGAGCTACGAGCAGTACTTC
TRBV7-6,few,TRBJ1-3,TRBD1,CASSPQTGQVNTIYF,TGTGCCAGCAGCCCACAAACGGGACAGGTTAACACCATATATTTT
TRBV28,.,TRBJ1-6,.,CASTSPLGMHSPLHF,TGTGCCAGCACCTCCCCCTTAGGGATGCATTCACCCCTCCACTTT